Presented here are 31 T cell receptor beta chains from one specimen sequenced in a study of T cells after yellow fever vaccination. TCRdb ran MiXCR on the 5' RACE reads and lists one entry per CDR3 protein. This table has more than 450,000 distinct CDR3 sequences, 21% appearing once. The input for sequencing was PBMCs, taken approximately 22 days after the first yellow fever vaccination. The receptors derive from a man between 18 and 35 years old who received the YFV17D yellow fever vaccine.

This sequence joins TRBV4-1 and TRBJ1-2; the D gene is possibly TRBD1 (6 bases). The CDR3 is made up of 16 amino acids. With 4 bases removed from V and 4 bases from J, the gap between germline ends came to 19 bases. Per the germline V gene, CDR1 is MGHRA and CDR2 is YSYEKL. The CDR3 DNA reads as TGCGCCAGCAGCCCCCAAATGACAGGAACTCTCTATGGCTACACCTTC. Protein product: CASSPQMTGTLYGYTF.

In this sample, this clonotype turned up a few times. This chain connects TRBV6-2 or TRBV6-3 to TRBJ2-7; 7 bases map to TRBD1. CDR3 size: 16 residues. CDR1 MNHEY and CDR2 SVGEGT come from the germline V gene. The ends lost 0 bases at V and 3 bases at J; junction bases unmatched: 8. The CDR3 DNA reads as TGTGCCAGCAGTTACTCAAGCCGACAGGGTCGCTACGAGCAGTACTTC. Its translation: CASSYSSRQGRYEQYF.

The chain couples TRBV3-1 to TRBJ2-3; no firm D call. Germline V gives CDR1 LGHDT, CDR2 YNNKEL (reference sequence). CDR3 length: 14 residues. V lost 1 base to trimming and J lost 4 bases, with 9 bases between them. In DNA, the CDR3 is TGTGCCAGCAGCCAAGTAATCCTGGCAGATACGCAGTATTTT. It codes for CASSQVILADTQYF.

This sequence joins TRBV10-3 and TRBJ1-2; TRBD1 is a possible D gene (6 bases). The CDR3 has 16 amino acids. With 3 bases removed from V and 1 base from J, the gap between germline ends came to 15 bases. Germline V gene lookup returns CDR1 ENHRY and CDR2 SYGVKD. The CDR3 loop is CAISDGVDSNNYGYTF. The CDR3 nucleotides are TGTGCCATCAGTGACGGGGTGGACAGTAATAACTATGGCTACACCTTC.

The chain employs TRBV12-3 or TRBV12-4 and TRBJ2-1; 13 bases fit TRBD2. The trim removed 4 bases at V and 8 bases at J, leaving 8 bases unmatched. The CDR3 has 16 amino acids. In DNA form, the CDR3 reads TGTGCCAGCAGTTCCCTACTAGCGGGGGGGCCCGATGAGCAGTTCTTC. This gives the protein CASSSLLAGGPDEQFF.

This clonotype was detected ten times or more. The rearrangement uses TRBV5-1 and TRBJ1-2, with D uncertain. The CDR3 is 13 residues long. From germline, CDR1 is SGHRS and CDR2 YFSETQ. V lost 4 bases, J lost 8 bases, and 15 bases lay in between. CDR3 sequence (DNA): TGCGCCAGCAGCAAATTACAACTAGGCGGCTACACCTTC. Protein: CASSKLQLGGYTF.

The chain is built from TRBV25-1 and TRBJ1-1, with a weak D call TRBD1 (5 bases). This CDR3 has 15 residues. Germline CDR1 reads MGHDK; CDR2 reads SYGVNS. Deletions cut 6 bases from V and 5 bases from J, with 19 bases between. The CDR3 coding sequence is TGTGCCAGCAGAACTGTCAAGCGGGGGGAGACTGAAGCTTTCTTT. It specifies CASRTVKRGETEAFF.

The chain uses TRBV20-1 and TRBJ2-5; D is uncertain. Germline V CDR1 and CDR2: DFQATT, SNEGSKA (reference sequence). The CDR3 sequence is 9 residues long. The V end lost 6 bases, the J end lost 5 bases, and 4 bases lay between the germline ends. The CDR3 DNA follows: TGCAGTGCCACCGAGACCCAGTACTTC. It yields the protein CSATETQYF.

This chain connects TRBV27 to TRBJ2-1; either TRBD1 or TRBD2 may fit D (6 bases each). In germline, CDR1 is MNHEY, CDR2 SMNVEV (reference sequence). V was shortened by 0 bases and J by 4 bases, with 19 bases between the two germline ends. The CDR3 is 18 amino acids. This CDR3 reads CASSLSTGGWDFYNEQFF. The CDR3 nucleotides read TGTGCCAGCAGTTTATCCACCGGGGGCTGGGACTTTTACAATGAGCAGTTCTTC.

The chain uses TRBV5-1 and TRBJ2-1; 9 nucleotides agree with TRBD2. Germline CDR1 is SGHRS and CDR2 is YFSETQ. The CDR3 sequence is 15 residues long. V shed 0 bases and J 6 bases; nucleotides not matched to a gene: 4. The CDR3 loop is CASSLEGLALNEQFF. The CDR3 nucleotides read TGCGCCAGCAGCTTGGAGGGACTAGCCCTCAATGAGCAGTTCTTC. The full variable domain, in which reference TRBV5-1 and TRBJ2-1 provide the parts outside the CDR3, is KAGVTQTPRYLIKTRGQQVTLSCSPISGHRSVSWYQQTPGQGLQFLFEYFSETQRNKGNFPGRFSGRQFSNSRSEMNVSTLELGDSALYLCASSLEGLALNEQFFGPGTRLTVL.

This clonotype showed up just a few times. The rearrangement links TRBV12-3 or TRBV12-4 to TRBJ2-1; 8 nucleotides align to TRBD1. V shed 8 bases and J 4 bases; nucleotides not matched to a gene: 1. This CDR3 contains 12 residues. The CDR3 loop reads CASGQGYNEQFF. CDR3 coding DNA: TGTGCCAGCGGACAGGGTTACAATGAGCAGTTCTTC.

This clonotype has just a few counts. DNA of the CDR3: TGTGCCAGCAGTTACGTCCAAGGACTTGGCGCTGTGGATACGCAGTATTTT. Amino acids: CASSYVQGLGAVDTQYF. This sequence joins TRBV6-5 and TRBJ2-3; TRBD2 might be the D (5 bases). This CDR3 region has 17 residues. Deletions cut 2 bases from V and 6 bases from J, with 21 bases between. CDR1 MNHEY and CDR2 SVGAGI come from the germline V gene.

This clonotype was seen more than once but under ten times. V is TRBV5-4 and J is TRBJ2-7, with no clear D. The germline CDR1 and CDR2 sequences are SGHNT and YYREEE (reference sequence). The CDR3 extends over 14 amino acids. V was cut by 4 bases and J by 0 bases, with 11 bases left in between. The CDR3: CASSPRDGSYEQYV. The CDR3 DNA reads TGTGCCAGCAGCCCCCGTGACGGCTCCTACGAGCAGTACGTC.

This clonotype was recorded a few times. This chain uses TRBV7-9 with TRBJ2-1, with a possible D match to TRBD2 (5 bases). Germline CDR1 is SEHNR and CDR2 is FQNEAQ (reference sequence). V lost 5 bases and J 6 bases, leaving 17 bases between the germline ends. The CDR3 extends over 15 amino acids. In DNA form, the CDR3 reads TGTGCCAGCAGCCGGACTCCCCCAGAGCCCAATGAGCAGTTCTTC. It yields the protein CASSRTPPEPNEQFF. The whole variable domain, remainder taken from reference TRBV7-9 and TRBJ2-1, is DTGVSQNPRHKITKRGQNVTFRCDPISEHNRLYWYRQTLGQGPEFLTYFQNEAQLEKSRLLSDRFSAERPKGSFSTLEIQRTEQGDSAMYLCASSRTPPEPNEQFFGPGTRLTVL.

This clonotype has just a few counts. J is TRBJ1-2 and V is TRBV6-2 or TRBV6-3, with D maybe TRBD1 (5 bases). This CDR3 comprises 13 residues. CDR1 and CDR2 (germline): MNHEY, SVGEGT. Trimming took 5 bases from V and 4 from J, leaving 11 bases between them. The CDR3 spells CASSPPGGYGYTF. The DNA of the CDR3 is TGTGCCAGCAGTCCGCCGGGGGGCTATGGCTACACCTTC.

The CDR3 nucleotides are TGTGCCAGCAGCTTGTTATCAATTCAAGAGACCCAGTACTTC. It codes for CASSLLSIQETQYF. This chain links TRBV5-5 with TRBJ2-5; D remains ambiguous. CDR1 is SGHKS, CDR2 YYEKEE, per germline (reference sequence). The V gene lost 1 base and the J gene lost 2 bases, with 9 bases spanning the gap. The CDR3 is made up of 14 amino acids.

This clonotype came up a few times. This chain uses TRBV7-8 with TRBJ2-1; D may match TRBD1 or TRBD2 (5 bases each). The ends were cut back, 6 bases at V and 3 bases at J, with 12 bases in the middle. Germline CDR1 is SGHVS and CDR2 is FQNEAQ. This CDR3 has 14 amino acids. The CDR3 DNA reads TGTGCCAGCAGAATAAGCGGACACTACAATGAGCAGTTCTTC. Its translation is CASRISGHYNEQFF.

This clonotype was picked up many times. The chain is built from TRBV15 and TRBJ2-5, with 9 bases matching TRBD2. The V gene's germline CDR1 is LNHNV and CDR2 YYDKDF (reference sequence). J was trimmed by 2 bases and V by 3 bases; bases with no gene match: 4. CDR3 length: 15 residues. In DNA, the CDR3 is TGTGCCACCAGCAGGTTAGCGGGGGAACAAGAGACCCAGTACTTC. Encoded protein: CATSRLAGEQETQYF.

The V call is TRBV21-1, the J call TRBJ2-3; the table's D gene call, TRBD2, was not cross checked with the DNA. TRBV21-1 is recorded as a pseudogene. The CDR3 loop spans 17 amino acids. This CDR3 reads CASSKQLAGGSTDTQYF. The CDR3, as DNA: TGTGCCAGCAGCAAGCAGCTAGCGGGGGGAAGCACAGATACGCAGTATTTT.

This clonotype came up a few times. CDR3 loop: CASSLSGSLRDQPQHF. The CDR3 DNA sequence: TGCGCCAGCAGCCTATCGGGTTCCCTAAGGGATCAGCCCCAGCATTTT. The rearrangement joins TRBV4-1 to TRBJ1-5; no reliable D call. The CDR3 has 16 residues. Per germline, CDR1 MGHRA and CDR2 YSYEKL. Trimming took off 4 bases at V and 5 bases at J, with 18 bases between the two ends.

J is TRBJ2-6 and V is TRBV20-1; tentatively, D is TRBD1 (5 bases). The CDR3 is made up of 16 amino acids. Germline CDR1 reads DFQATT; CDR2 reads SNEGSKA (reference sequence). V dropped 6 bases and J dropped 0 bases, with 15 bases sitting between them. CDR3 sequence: CSAIQDRSSGANVLTF. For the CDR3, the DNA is TGCAGTGCCATACAGGACCGGAGCTCTGGGGCCAACGTCCTGACTTTC.

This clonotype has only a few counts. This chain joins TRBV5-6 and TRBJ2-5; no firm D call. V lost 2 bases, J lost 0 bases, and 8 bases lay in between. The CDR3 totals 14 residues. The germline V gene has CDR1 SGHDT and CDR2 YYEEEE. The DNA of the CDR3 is TGTGCCAGCAGCTTTGGGTCGTACCAAGAGACCCAGTACTTC. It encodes CASSFGSYQETQYF. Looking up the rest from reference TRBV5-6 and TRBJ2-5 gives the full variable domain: DAGVTQSPTHLIKTRGQQVTLRCSPKSGHDTVSWYQQALGQGPQFIFQYYEEEERQRGNFPDRFSGHQFPNYSSELNVNALLLGDSALYLCASSFGSYQETQYFGPGTRLLVL.

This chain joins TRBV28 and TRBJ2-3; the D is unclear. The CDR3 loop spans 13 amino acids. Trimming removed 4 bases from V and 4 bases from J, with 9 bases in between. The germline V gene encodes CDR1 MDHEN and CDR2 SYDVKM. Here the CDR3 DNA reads TGTGCCAGCAGTTGGGGTAGTGCAGATACGCAGTATTTT. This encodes CASSWGSADTQYF.

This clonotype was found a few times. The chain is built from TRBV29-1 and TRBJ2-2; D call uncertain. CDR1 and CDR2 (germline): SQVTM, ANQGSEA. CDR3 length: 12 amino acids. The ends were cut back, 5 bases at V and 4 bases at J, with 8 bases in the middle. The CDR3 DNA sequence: TGCAGCGTTCCAGACTTCACCGGGGAGCTGTTTTTT. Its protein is CSVPDFTGELFF.

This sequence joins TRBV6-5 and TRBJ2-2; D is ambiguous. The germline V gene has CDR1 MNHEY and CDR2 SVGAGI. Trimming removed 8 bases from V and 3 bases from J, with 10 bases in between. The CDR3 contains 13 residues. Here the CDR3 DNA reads TGTGCCAGCCAAAACCTCTACACCGGGGAGCTGTTTTTT. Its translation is CASQNLYTGELFF.

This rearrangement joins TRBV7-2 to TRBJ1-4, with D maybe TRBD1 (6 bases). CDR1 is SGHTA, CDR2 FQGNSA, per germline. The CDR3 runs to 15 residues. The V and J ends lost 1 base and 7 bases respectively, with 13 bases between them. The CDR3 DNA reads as TGTGCCAGCAGCTTAGGGGGACAAAGGGGTGAAAAACTGTTTTTT. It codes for CASSLGGQRGEKLFF.

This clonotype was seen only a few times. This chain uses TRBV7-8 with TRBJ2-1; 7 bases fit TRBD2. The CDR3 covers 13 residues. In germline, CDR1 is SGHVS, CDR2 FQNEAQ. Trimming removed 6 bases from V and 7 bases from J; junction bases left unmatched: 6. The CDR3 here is CASRQASGNEQFF. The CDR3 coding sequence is TGTGCCAGCAGGCAGGCTAGCGGAAATGAGCAGTTCTTC.

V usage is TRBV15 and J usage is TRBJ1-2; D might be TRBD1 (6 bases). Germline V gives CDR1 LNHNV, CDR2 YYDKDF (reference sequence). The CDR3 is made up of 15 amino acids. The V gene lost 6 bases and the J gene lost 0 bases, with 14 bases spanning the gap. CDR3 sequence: CATSRGAGSNYGYTF. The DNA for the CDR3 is TGTGCCACCAGTAGGGGGGCGGGTTCTAACTATGGCTACACCTTC.

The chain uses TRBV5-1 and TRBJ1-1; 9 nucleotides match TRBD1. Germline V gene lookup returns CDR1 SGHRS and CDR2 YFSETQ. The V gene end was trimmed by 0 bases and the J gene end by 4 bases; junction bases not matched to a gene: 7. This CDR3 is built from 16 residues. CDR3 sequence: CASSLVEQGAGTEAFF. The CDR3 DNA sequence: TGCGCCAGCAGCTTGGTTGAACAGGGGGCAGGCACTGAAGCTTTCTTT. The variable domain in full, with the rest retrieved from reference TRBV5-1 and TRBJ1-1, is KAGVTQTPRYLIKTRGQQVTLSCSPISGHRSVSWYQQTPGQGLQFLFEYFSETQRNKGNFPGRFSGRQFSNSRSEMNVSTLELGDSALYLCASSLVEQGAGTEAFFGQGTRLTVV.

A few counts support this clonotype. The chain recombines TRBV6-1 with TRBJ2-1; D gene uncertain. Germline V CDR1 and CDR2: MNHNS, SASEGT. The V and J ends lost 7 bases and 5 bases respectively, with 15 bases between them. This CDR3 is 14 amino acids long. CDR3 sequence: CASMRNPPHNEQFF. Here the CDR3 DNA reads TGTGCCAGCATGAGGAATCCTCCCCACAATGAGCAGTTCTTC.

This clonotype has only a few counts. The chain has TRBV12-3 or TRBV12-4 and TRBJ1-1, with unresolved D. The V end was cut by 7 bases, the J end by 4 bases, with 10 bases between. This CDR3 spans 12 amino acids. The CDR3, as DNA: TGTGCCAGCAAGAGGGAGGGCACTGAAGCTTTCTTT. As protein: CASKREGTEAFF.